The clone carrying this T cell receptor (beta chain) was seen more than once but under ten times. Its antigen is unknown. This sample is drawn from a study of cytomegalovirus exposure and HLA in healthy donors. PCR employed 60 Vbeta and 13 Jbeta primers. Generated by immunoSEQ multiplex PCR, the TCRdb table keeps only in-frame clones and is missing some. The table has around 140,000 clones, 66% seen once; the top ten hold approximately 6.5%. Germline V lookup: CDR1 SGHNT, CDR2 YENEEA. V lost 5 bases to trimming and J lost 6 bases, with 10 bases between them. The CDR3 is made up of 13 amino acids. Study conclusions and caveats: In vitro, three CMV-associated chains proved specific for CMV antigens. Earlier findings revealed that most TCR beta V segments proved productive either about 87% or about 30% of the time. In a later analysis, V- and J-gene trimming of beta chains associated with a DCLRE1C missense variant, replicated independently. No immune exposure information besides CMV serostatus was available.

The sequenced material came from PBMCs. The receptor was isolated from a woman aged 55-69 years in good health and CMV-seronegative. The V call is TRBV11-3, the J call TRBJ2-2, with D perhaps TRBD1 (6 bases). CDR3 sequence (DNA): TGTGCCAGCAGCATCTACAGGGCCGGGGAGCTGTTTTTT. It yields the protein CASSIYRAGELFF.